The present T cell receptor (beta chain) was sequenced within a study of T cells in Graves' hyperthyroidism and ophthalmopathy. This clonotype was detected only a few times. On the basis of clinical symptoms, serum thyroxine and TRAb, thyroid ultrasound and orbital computed tomography, diagnoses were made. CDR1 and CDR2 from the germline V gene are MNHNS and SASEGT. CDR3 size: 15 residues. V lost 3 bases and J 6 bases, leaving 14 bases between the germline ends. The CDR3 regions of TCR beta were amplified from RNA transcripts. The HTBI primer set drove a first-round RT-PCR of the TCR CDR3. Each CDR3 protein gets one entry after TCRdb re-called the multiplex PCR reads with MiXCR. The sample holds about 320,000 distinct CDR3 sequences, around 16% seen once.

The TCR comes from a man aged 30 to 39 with Graves' hyperthyroidism. The rearrangement uses TRBV6-1 and TRBJ2-2, with D perhaps matching TRBD2 (5 bases). The specimen sequenced was blood. CDR3 protein: CASSDRRGMPGELFF. The CDR3 nucleotides are TGTGCCAGCAGTGATCGACGGGGTATGCCCGGGGAGCTGTTTTTT.